The present T cell receptor (beta chain) was sequenced within a study of blood T cell repertoires in COVID-19. About the study: Samples of COVID-19 (acute and convalescent) were obtained from the United States, Italy and Spain. Sources were T cells, B-cell-depleted T cells, or PBMCs; the material itself was cDNA or gDNA.

Cohort assignment relied on participant-reported clinical history. The method was immunoSEQ multiplex PCR; TCRdb's version includes in-frame clones alone and lacks a portion of them. The table records around 280,000 clones, almost 90% of them present only once. V was pared by 5 bases and J by 4 bases, with 18 bases between. This CDR3 has 16 residues. Germline assignment: CDR1 SGHTA and CDR2 FQGNSA. The source is a young woman with acute COVID-19. The sequenced sample was PBMCs or T cells enriched from blood (not recorded which). The genes are TRBV7-2 and TRBJ1-3; D is ambiguous. CDR3 DNA sequence: TGTGCCAGCAGCCCGCCGACCGGGGTTTCAGGAAACACCATATATTTT. Translated: CASSPPTGVSGNTIYF.